The next 24 T cell receptor beta chains were all read from a single sample in a study of T cell changes during pregnancy in multiple sclerosis. Data came from immunoSEQ multiplex PCR; TCRdb stores just in-frame clones and leaves some out. The data show more than 90,000 clones, about 91% seen once. The sample here was peripheral blood, taken in the second trimester of pregnancy. The receptors were sampled from a female donor with multiple sclerosis, enrolled in a pregnancy study.

This clone has a single count. This chain uses TRBV5-1 with TRBJ2-6; no definite D call. The CDR3 covers 15 residues. V dropped 1 base and J dropped 4 bases, with 9 bases sitting between them. From germline, CDR1 is SGHRS and CDR2 YFSETQ. The CDR3 DNA reads as TGCGCCAGCAGCTTGAACACACCCGGGGCCAACGTCCTGACTTTC. Its translation: CASSLNTPGANVLTF.

The genes are TRBV19 and TRBJ1-2; 7 bases line up with TRBD1. Germline V lookup: CDR1 LNHDA, CDR2 SQIVND (reference sequence). Germline trimming cut 5 bases from V and 8 bases from J; bases unmatched to any gene: 8. This CDR3 has 13 residues. The DNA of the CDR3 is TGTGCCAGTAGTCGGGACAGAGTAAGCGGCTACACCTTC. Protein product: CASSRDRVSGYTF.

V usage is TRBV27 and J usage is TRBJ2-5, with 8 bases fitting TRBD1. Germline V gene sequence: CDR1 MNHEY, CDR2 SMNVEV (reference sequence). The J segment lost 3 bases and the V segment lost 10 bases, leaving 10 bases of the junction unmatched. The CDR3 has 14 residues. DNA of the CDR3: TGTGCCACCTCAGTTTCGACAGGGGAAGAGACCCAGTACTTC. Translated, it gives CATSVSTGEETQYF.

V usage is TRBV6-5 and J usage is TRBJ2-1; the D gene is possibly TRBD1 (5 bases). Trimming shortened V by 6 bases and J by 0 bases, and 12 bases separated the two germline ends. This CDR3 comprises 15 residues. Germline lookup yields CDR1 MNHEY and CDR2 SVGAGI. CDR3 in DNA: TGTGCCAGCAGAACTACAGGAAGCTCCTACAATGAGCAGTTCTTC. Its translation: CASRTTGSSYNEQFF.

This clone was observed a handful of times. The V gene is TRBV9, the J gene TRBJ2-1; D not resolved. The CDR3 sequence is 15 residues long. Looked up from germline, CDR1 is SGDLS and CDR2 is YYNGEE. With 0 bases removed from V and 3 bases from J, the gap between germline ends came to 10 bases. The CDR3: CASSVGGNGYNEQFF. The CDR3 DNA sequence: TGTGCCAGCAGCGTAGGTGGTAACGGCTACAATGAGCAGTTCTTC.

The chain uses TRBV6-5 and TRBJ2-7; 7 positions match TRBD2. Germline V gene lookup returns CDR1 MNHEY and CDR2 SVGAGI. The CDR3 extends over 14 amino acids. Trimming cost V 7 bases and J 2 bases; bases outside gene matches: 8. CDR3 loop: CASIGRGIPYEQYF. In nucleotides, the CDR3 is TGTGCCAGCATTGGGCGGGGGATCCCCTACGAGCAGTACTTC.

The chain carries TRBV29-1 and TRBJ2-5; D gene unclear. The CDR3 consists of 14 residues. Trimming cost V 0 bases and J 5 bases, with 13 bases left between them. Per the germline V gene, CDR1 is SQVTM and CDR2 is ANQGSEA. In nucleotides, the CDR3 is TGCAGCGTTGAAGATTGGTCGATCAGGGAGACCCAGTACTTC. Protein product: CSVEDWSIRETQYF.

This chain joins TRBV6-5 and TRBJ1-1; D is unclear. V was shortened by 2 bases and J by 1 base, with 8 bases between the two germline ends. CDR1 MNHEY and CDR2 SVGAGI come from the germline V gene. The CDR3 runs to 14 residues. In DNA, the CDR3 is TGTGCCAGCAGTTACATCGCGGGGAACACTGAAGCTTTCTTT. It is translated as CASSYIAGNTEAFF.

This rearrangement joins TRBV16 to TRBJ1-5, with D uncertain. The CDR3 contains 15 residues. The V and J ends lost 0 bases and 2 bases respectively, with 8 bases between them. The germline V gene has CDR1 KGHSY and CDR2 FQNENV. CDR3 coding DNA: TGTGCCAGCAGCCAATCCGGGGTTGGCAATCAGCCCCAGCATTTT. It is translated as CASSQSGVGNQPQHF.

This clone appeared many times. V is TRBV5-3 and J is TRBJ1-4, with TRBD1 matching 8 bases. TRBV5-3 falls under the ORF class, with uncertain function. The CDR3 extends over 15 amino acids. Trimming at V came to 0 bases and at J to 6 bases, leaving 4 bases not matched to a gene. The CDR3 region has the DNA TGTGCCAGAAGCTTGGAGCCAGGGGGCTATGAAAAACTGTTTTTT. Translated: CARSLEPGGYEKLFF.

V usage is TRBV5-8 and J usage is TRBJ2-7; D is perhaps TRBD1 (6 bases). Trimming removed 0 bases at V and 2 bases at J, with 9 bases between. The germline V gene has CDR1 SGHTS and CDR2 YDEGEE. CDR3 length equals 14 residues. The CDR3 loop reads CASSLDRATYEQYF. The CDR3 DNA follows: TGTGCCAGCAGCTTGGACAGGGCCACCTACGAGCAGTACTTC. Filled out from reference TRBV5-8 and TRBJ2-7, the complete variable domain reads EAGVTQSPTHLIKTRGQQATLRCSPISGHTSVYWYQQALGLGLQFLLWYDEGEERNRGNFPPRFSGRQFPNYSSELNVNALELEDSALYLCASSLDRATYEQYFGPGTRLTVT.

The chain couples TRBV4-3 to TRBJ2-7, with 12 bases matching TRBD2. The J segment lost 6 bases and the V segment lost 4 bases, leaving 10 bases of the junction unmatched. CDR3 length equals 16 residues. Germline CDR1 and CDR2: LGHNA and YSLEER. The CDR3 protein is CASSRHLAGGPREQYF. The CDR3 DNA reads TGCGCCAGCAGCCGACATCTAGCGGGAGGGCCCCGCGAGCAGTACTTC.

The rearrangement joins TRBV28 to TRBJ1-1; 10 bases are shared with TRBD1. The CDR3 has 16 amino acids. Germline loops: CDR1 MDHEN, CDR2 SYDVKM. The ends lost 6 bases at V and 1 base at J; junction bases unmatched: 8. CDR3 bases: TGTGCCAGCAGCTACCAGGGACAGGGGAAGAACACTGAAGCTTTCTTT. Its protein is CASSYQGQGKNTEAFF.

The rearrangement links TRBV29-1 to TRBJ2-2; D is perhaps TRBD1 (6 bases). The germline V gene encodes CDR1 SQVTM and CDR2 ANQGSEA. The length of the CDR3 is 14 residues. V was trimmed by 7 bases and J by 5 bases, leaving 17 bases between them. The CDR3 DNA reads as TGCAGCGCAGAACCAGGGGTCGGGACCGGGGAGCTGTTTTTT. This translates into CSAEPGVGTGELFF.

This chain links TRBV28 with TRBJ2-5, with TRBD2 as a possible D gene (5 bases). V lost 3 bases, J lost 3 bases, and 14 bases lay in between. The CDR3 is made up of 15 amino acids. Germline V CDR1 and CDR2: MDHEN, SYDVKM. CDR3 bases: TGTGCCAGCAGTTTCCCGGGTACCGGGGAAGAGACCCAGTACTTC. Translating it yields CASSFPGTGEETQYF.

The J gene is TRBJ2-7, the V gene TRBV7-9, with TRBD1 matching over 10 bases. This CDR3 is 16 amino acids long. V trimming: 7 bases; J trimming: 2 bases; junction bases outside the gene matches: 11. Per germline, CDR1 SEHNR and CDR2 FQNEAQ (reference sequence). The CDR3 reads CASKPPTGTGAYEQYF. The CDR3 DNA follows: TGTGCCAGCAAACCCCCTACCGGGACAGGGGCCTACGAGCAGTACTTC.

The chain combines TRBV19 with TRBJ2-1, with 9 positions matching TRBD2. J lost 5 bases, V lost 3 bases, and 5 bases had no gene match. Germline CDR1 is LNHDA and CDR2 is SQIVND (reference sequence). The CDR3 loop spans 15 amino acids. The CDR3 DNA reads as TGTGCCAGTAGTATCGGTAGCGGGAGCGACAATGAGCAGTTCTTC. This translates into CASSIGSGSDNEQFF.

J is TRBJ2-5 and V is TRBV9, with TRBD2 as a possible D gene (6 bases). Trimming removed 4 bases from V and 5 bases from J, with 15 bases in between. Germline V CDR1 and CDR2: SGDLS, YYNGEE. This CDR3 comprises 14 residues. CDR3: CASSSGGVMETQYF. DNA of the CDR3: TGTGCCAGCAGCTCAGGAGGGGTGATGGAGACCCAGTACTTC. The whole variable domain, filled in from reference TRBV9 and TRBJ2-5, reads DSGVTQTPKHLITATGQRVTLRCSPRSGDLSVYWYQQSLDQGLQFLIQYYNGEERAKGNILERFSAQQFPDLHSELNLSSLELGDSALYFCASSSGGVMETQYFGPGTRLLVL.

The chain combines TRBV28 with TRBJ1-2, with a possible D match to TRBD1 (6 bases). Germline-derived CDR1 and CDR2 are MDHEN and SYDVKM. Trimming cost V 6 bases and J 3 bases, with 20 bases left between them. This CDR3 is 16 amino acids long. The CDR3 nucleotides are TGTGCCAGCAGGTTCCGGGGCAGGGGCGACTACTATGGCTACACCTTC. The encoded protein is CASRFRGRGDYYGYTF.

The rearrangement joins TRBV28 to TRBJ2-7, with TRBD2 identical over 8 bases. This CDR3 has 15 residues. CDR1 and CDR2 (germline): MDHEN, SYDVKM. Germline trimming cut 7 bases from V and 2 bases from J; bases unmatched to any gene: 10. DNA of the CDR3: TGTGCCAGCAAATTAGGTAGCGGGAACACCTACGAGCAGTACTTC. This sequence encodes CASKLGSGNTYEQYF.

V usage is TRBV27 and J usage is TRBJ2-3; TRBD2 matches at 7 bases. This CDR3 region has 16 residues. Unmatched junction bases numbered 9, after V lost 5 bases and J lost 1 base. Germline lookup yields CDR1 MNHEY and CDR2 SMNVEV (reference sequence). CDR3 nucleotide sequence: TGTGCCAGCAGTGAGTGGGGAGGGTCTGGCACAGATACGCAGTATTTT. It yields the protein CASSEWGGSGTDTQYF.

The V call is TRBV27, the J call TRBJ2-7, with 7 bases fitting TRBD2. V lost 5 bases and J lost 5; bases outside the gene matches: 15. CDR3 length equals 16 residues. Germline V gene data show CDR1 as MNHEY and CDR2 as SMNVEV (reference sequence). This chain's CDR3 is CASSPLSWTSSHEQYF. CDR3 nucleotides: TGTGCCAGCAGTCCACTTTCTTGGACTAGTTCCCACGAGCAGTACTTC.

J is TRBJ2-1 and V is TRBV5-4; 12 bases line up with TRBD2. The CDR3 is 18 amino acids. The germline gives CDR1 SGHNT, CDR2 YYREEE (reference sequence). The ends lost 4 bases at V and 0 bases at J; junction bases unmatched: 8. Here the CDR3 reads CASSPGLAGSSSYNEQFF. DNA for the CDR3: TGTGCCAGCAGCCCTGGACTAGCGGGATCGAGCTCCTACAATGAGCAGTTCTTC.

The genes are TRBV29-1 and TRBJ2-3, with 11 bases that match TRBD2. This CDR3 has 15 residues. Germline trimming cut 4 bases from V and 4 bases from J; bases unmatched to any gene: 7. Germline assignment: CDR1 SQVTM and CDR2 ANQGSEA. The CDR3 DNA is TGCAGCGTTGGGGAGGGACTAGCGGAGTCAGATACGCAGTATTTT. Encoded protein: CSVGEGLAESDTQYF.